This T cell receptor beta chain comes out of a study of cytomegalovirus exposure and HLA in healthy donors. Study summary: Genetic ancestry analysis placed 81% of the roughly 400 donors that were genotyped in the Caucasian-associated cluster.

The germline CDR1 and CDR2 sequences are SGDLS and YYNGEE. This CDR3 spans 16 amino acids. The J segment lost 5 bases and the V segment lost 3 bases, leaving 9 bases of the junction unmatched. PCR amplification relied on 60 Vbeta primers (plus 13 Jbeta primers). Repertoires were generated with immunoSEQ multiplex PCR, while TCRdb's copy carries only in-frame clones and drops some. The data show around 140,000 clones, with roughly 89% seen just once and around 5.5% held by the top ten. To note about this clone: Its cognate antigen is unknown.

The study, taken as a whole, reports: Fewer N-insertions than the approximately 680-donor mean were reportedly shown by an Asian-associated ancestry cluster in a later analysis. Trimming of TCR beta V- and J-genes showed a link, identified in a later analysis, to a missense DCLRE1C variant.

The receptor comes from a woman in her twenties or thirties in good health and CMV-seronegative. Sequenced material: PBMCs. The genes are TRBV9 and TRBJ2-4; the match to TRBD2 covers 9 bases. As DNA, the CDR3 is TGTGCCAGCAGCGCTCGGAGGGCGGGGGGGGAAAACATTCAGTACTTC. Translating it yields CASSARRAGGENIQYF.